One and the same sample provided the 5 T cell receptor beta chains below, sequenced in a study of naive and memory T cell subsets. The beta constant-region primer was an equimolar mix of two oligonucleotides covering TRBC1 and TRBC2. Four rounds of PCR amplified the ligated cDNA using nested alpha and beta constant-region primers plus SP2. TCRdb re-called the UMI-ligation and nested PCR reads with MiXCR, one entry per CDR3 protein. The repertoire holds 99,000 or so distinct CDR3 sequences, with roughly 15% as singletons. These TCRs' antigens remain unknown. Broader study findings: A few larger clonotypes appeared in naive repertoires, especially CD8, possibly memory cells re-expressing CD45RA.

The sequencing input was naive CD8+ T cells from blood. These receptors came from a human donor in good health.

The gene calls are TRBV29-1 and TRBJ1-1; 9 bases line up with TRBD1. V gave up 6 bases and J gave up 0 bases; unmatched junction bases: 11. CDR1 and CDR2 from the germline V gene are SQVTM and ANQGSEA. The CDR3 spans 16 residues. The CDR3 reads CSVTPGTGSMNTEAFF. The DNA for the CDR3 is TGCAGCGTCACTCCCGGGACAGGGAGCATGAACACTGAAGCTTTCTTT. The full variable domain, with the rest looked up from reference TRBV29-1 and TRBJ1-1, is SAVISQKPSRDICQRGTSLTIQCQVDSQVTMMFWYRQQPGQSLTLIATANQGSEATYESGFVIDKFPISRPNLTFSTLTVSNMSPEDSSIYLCSVTPGTGSMNTEAFFGQGTRLTVV.

V is TRBV15 and J is TRBJ2-7, with 11 positions matching TRBD2. Germline CDR1 LNHNV, CDR2 YYDKDF (reference sequence). Losses at the gene ends were 4 bases for V and 2 bases for J; bases not matched to a gene: 7. The CDR3 length is 16 residues. This chain's CDR3 is CATSNTLAGGTYEQYF. CDR3 nucleotides: TGTGCCACCAGCAACACTCTAGCGGGAGGTACCTACGAGCAGTACTTC.

This clonotype was detected only a few times. The CDR3 here is CASSVGGSSNQPQHF. The CDR3 region has the DNA TGTGCCAGCAGCGTAGGAGGCAGCTCTAATCAGCCCCAGCATTTT. The V and J genes are TRBV9 and TRBJ1-5; D is ambiguous. In germline, CDR1 is SGDLS, CDR2 YYNGEE. This CDR3 has 15 residues. V lost 0 bases to trimming and J lost 4 bases, with 11 bases between them.

The chain combines TRBV3-1 with TRBJ2-1; D possibly corresponds to TRBD2 (5 bases). V was shortened by 4 bases and J by 10 bases, with 8 bases between the two germline ends. The CDR3 sequence is 11 residues long. The V gene's germline CDR1 is LGHDT and CDR2 YNNKEL (reference sequence). The CDR3, as DNA: TGTGCCAGCAGCCCCGGACTCGAGCAGTTCTTC. Its translation: CASSPGLEQFF.

The CDR3 DNA follows: TGTGCCAGCAGCCAAGATCGAGGGGGACGCTATGGCTACACCTTC. This codes for CASSQDRGGRYGYTF. The chain recombines TRBV4-2 with TRBJ1-2, with D perhaps matching TRBD1 (6 bases). The CDR3 is 15 residues long. CDR1 and CDR2 from the germline V gene are LGHNA and YNFKEQ. Trimming left V 0 bases short and J 4 bases short, with 12 bases between.